This record looks at one T cell receptor (beta chain) sequence and its context. Its antigen is not identified. Researchers used 5'RACE with constant-segment primers to make TCR alpha and TCR beta cDNA libraries that carry sample barcodes and UMIs. TCRdb called the 5' RACE reads again in MiXCR, with one record for every CDR3 protein. Of a few hundred thousand distinct CDR3 sequences in the sample, 20% to 25% were seen once. The germline CDR1 and CDR2 sequences are ENHRY and SYGVKD. The CDR3 runs to 12 residues. V lost 9 bases to trimming and J lost 7 bases; unmatched junction nucleotides: 7. The data stem from a study of T-cell memory formation after mild COVID-19. Broader study findings: Those CD4+ clones that contracted were mainly in CM and EM (CD8+ ones in EMRA). Cross-reactive memory seemingly joined, as some responding clones were found in pre-infection memory. There was a balanced CD4/CD8 profile in clones contracting day 15 to 85, and later expanders leaned CD4+.

The chain carries TRBV10-3 and TRBJ1-2; TRBD1 aligns across 8 bases. The material sequenced was PBMCs or a T cell subset sorted from them (not recorded which). This TCR was recovered from a man aged 18 to 30 who had mild COVID-19 (a few samples of this study predate the infection). Cell type and time point are not known. CDR3 region: CAIKTGDRGYTF. CDR3 DNA: TGTGCCATTAAGACAGGGGATCGTGGCTACACCTTC.